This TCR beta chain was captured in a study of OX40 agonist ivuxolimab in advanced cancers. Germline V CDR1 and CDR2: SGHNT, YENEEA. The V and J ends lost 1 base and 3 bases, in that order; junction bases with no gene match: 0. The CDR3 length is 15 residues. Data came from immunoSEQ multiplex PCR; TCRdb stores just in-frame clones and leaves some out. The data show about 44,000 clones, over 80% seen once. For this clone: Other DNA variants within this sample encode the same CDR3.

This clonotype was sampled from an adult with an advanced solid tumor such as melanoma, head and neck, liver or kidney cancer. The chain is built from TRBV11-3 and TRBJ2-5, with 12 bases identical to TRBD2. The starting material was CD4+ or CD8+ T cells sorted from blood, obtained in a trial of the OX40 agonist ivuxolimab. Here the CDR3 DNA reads TGTGCCAGCAGCTTAGGGACTAGCGGGGAAGAGACCCAGTACTTC. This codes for CASSLGTSGEETQYF.